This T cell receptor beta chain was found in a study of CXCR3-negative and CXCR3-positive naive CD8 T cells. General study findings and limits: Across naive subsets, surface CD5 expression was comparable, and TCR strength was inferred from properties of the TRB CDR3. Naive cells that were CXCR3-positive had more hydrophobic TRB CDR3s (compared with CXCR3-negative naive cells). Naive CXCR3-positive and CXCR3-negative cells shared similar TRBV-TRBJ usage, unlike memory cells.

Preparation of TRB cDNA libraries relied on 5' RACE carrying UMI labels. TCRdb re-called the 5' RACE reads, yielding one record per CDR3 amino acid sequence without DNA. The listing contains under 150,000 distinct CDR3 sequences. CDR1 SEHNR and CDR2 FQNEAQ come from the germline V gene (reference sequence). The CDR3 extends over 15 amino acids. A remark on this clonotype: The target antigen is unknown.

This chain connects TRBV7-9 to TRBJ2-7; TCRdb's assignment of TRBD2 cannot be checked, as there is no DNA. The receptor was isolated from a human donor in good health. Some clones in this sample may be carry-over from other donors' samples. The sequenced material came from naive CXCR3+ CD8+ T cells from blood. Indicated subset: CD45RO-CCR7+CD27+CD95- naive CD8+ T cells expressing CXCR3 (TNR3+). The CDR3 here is CASSFKPGGPDEQYF.